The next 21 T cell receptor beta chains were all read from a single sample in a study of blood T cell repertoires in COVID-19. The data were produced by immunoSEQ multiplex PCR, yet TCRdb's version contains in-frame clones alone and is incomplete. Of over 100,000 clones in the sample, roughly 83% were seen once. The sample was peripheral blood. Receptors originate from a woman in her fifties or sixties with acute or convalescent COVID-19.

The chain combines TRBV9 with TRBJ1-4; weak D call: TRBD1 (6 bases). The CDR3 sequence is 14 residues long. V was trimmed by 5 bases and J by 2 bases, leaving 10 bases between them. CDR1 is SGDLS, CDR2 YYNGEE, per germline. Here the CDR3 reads CASSTGITNEKLFF. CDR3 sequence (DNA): TGTGCCAGCAGTACAGGGATCACTAATGAAAAACTGTTTTTT. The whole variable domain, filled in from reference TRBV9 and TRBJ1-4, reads DSGVTQTPKHLITATGQRVTLRCSPRSGDLSVYWYQQSLDQGLQFLIQYYNGEERAKGNILERFSAQQFPDLHSELNLSSLELGDSALYFCASSTGITNEKLFFGSGTQLSVL.

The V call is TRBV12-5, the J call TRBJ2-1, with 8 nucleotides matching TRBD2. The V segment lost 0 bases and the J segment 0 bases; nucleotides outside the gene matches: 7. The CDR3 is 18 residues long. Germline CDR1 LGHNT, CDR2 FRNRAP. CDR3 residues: CASGLVVAGGSSYNEQFF. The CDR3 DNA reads TGTGCTAGTGGTTTGGTAGTGGCGGGGGGCAGCTCCTACAATGAGCAGTTCTTC.

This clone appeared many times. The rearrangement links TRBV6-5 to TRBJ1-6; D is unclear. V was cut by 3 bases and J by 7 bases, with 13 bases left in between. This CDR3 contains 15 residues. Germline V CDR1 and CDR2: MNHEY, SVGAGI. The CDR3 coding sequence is TGTGCCAGCAGTTATGTAGAGAACTCCAATTCACCCCTCCACTTT. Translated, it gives CASSYVENSNSPLHF.

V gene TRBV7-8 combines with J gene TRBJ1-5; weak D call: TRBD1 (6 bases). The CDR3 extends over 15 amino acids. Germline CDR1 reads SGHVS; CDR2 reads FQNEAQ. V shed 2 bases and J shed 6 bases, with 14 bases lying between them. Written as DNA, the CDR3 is TGTGCCAGCAGCTTAAGTGGGGGCCGGAGTCAGCCCCAGCATTTT. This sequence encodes CASSLSGGRSQPQHF.

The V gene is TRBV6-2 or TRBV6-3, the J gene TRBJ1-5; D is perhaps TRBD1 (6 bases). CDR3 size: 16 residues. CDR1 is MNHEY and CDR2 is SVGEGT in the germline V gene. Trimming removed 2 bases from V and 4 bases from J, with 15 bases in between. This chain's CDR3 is CASSYSWVGTNQPQHF. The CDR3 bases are TGTGCCAGCAGTTACAGTTGGGTTGGGACAAATCAGCCCCAGCATTTT.

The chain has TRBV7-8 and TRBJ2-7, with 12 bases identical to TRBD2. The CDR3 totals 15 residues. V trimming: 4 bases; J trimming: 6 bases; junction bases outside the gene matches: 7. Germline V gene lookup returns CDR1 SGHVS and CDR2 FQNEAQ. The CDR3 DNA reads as TGTGCCAGCAGCTCCACGACTAGCGGGAGTGCCGAGCAGTACTTC. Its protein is CASSSTTSGSAEQYF.

CDR3 sequence: CATYRGFPTTHGLNEQFF. The DNA of the CDR3 is TGTGCCACCTACAGGGGGTTCCCCACGACCCATGGGTTAAATGAGCAGTTCTTC. This rearrangement joins TRBV19 to TRBJ2-1; 8 bases align to TRBD1. Germline values: CDR1 LNHDA, CDR2 SQIVND (reference sequence). This CDR3 comprises 18 residues. Trimming at V came to 10 bases and at J to 7 bases, leaving 24 bases not matched to a gene.

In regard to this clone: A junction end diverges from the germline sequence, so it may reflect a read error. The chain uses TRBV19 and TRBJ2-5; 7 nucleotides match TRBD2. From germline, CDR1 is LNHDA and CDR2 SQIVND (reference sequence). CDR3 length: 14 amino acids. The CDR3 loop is CASSIGGTVRTQYF. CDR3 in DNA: TGTGCCAGCAGTATCGGGGGGACTGTACGGACCCAGTACTTC.

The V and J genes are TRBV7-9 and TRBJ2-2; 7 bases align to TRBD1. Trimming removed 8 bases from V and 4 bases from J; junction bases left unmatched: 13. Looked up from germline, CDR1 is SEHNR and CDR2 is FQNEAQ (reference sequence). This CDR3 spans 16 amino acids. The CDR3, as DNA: TGTGCCAGCGTACAGGGGTCCCGCTTGAGCACCGGGGAGCTGTTTTTT. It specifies CASVQGSRLSTGELFF.

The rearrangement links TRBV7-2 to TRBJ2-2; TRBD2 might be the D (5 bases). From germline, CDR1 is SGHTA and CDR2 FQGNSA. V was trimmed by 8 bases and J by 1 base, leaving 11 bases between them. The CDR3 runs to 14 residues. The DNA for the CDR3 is TGTGCCAGCGGTCTAGGGAGGAACACCGGGGAGCTGTTTTTT. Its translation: CASGLGRNTGELFF.

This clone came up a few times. CDR3 in amino acids: CATSDRQGGDYGYTF. As DNA, the CDR3 is TGTGCCACCAGTGACCGACAGGGGGGAGACTATGGCTACACCTTC. The chain links TRBV24-1 to TRBJ1-2; 9 nucleotides agree with TRBD1. Per germline, CDR1 KGHDR and CDR2 SFDVKD. J gave up 3 bases and V 4 bases, and 5 bases lay outside the gene matches. The CDR3 has 15 residues.

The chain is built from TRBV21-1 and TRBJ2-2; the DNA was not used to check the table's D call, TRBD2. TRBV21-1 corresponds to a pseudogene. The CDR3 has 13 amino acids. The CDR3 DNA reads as TGTGCCAGCCCCGGGGGGCACACCGGGGAGCTGTTTTTT. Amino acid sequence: CASPGGHTGELFF.

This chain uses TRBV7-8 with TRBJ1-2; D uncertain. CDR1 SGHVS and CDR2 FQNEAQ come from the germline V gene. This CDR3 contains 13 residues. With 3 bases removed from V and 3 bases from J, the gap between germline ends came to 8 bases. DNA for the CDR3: TGTGCCAGCAGCTTGCGTCTGGACTATGGCTACACCTTC. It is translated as CASSLRLDYGYTF. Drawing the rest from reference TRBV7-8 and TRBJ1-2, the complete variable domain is GAGVSQSPRYKVAKRGQDVALRCDPISGHVSLFWYQQALGQGPEFLTYFQNEAQLDKSGLPSDRFFAERPEGSVSTLKIQRTQQEDSAVYLCASSLRLDYGYTFGSGTRLTVV.

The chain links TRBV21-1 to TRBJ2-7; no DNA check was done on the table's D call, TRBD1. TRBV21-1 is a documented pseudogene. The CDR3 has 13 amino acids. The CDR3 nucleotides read TGTGCCAGCAGCGCAGTTTCTCCCTACGAGCAGTACTTC. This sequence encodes CASSAVSPYEQYF.

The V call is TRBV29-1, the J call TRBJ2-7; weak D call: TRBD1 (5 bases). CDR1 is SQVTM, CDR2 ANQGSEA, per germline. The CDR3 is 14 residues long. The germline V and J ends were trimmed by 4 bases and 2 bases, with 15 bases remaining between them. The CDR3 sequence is CSVAQDPTTYEQYF. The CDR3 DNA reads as TGCAGCGTTGCACAGGACCCAACCACCTACGAGCAGTACTTC.

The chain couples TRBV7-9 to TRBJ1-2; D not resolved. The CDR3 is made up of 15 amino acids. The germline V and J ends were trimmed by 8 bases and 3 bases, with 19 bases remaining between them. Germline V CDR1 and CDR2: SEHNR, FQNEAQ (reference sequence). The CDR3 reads CASGLAIIDHYGYTF. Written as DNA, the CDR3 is TGTGCCAGCGGGCTGGCGATCATAGACCACTATGGCTACACCTTC. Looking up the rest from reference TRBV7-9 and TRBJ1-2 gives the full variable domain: DTGVSQNPRHKITKRGQNVTFRCDPISEHNRLYWYRQTLGQGPEFLTYFQNEAQLEKSRLLSDRFSAERPKGSFSTLEIQRTEQGDSAMYLCASGLAIIDHYGYTFGSGTRLTVV.

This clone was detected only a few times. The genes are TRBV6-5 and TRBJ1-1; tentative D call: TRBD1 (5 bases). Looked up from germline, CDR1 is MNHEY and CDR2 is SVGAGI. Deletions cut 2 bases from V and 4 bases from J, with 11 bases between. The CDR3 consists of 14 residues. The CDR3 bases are TGTGCCAGCAGTTACAGGCAGGGAGGCACTGAAGCTTTCTTT. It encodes CASSYRQGGTEAFF.

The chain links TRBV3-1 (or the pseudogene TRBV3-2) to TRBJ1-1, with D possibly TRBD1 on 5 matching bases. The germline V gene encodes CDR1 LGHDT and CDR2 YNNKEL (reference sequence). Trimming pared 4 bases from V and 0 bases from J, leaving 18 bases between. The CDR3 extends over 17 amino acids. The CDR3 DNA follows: TGTGCCAGCAGCCCCACCATGGGGCTGATAATGAACACTGAAGCTTTCTTT. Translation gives CASSPTMGLIMNTEAFF.

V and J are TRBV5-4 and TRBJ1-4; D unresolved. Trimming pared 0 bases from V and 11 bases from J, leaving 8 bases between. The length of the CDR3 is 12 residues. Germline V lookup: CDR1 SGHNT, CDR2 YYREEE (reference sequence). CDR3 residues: CASSLDVGKLFF. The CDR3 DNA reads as TGTGCCAGCAGCTTGGATGTCGGGAAACTGTTTTTT.

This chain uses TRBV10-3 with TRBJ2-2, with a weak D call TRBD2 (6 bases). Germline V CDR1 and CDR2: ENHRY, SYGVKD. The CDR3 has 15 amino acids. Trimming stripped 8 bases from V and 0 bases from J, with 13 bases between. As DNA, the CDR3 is TGTGCCATCGAGGGCGGGACTTCGAACACCGGGGAGCTGTTTTTT. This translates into CAIEGGTSNTGELFF.

The CDR3 spells CASSVSSGGVNEQYF. CDR3 nucleotide sequence: TGTGCCAGCAGTGTTTCTAGCGGGGGGGTCAACGAGCAGTACTTC. The chain couples TRBV28 to TRBJ2-7; 12 bases are a match to TRBD2. The CDR3 runs 15 residues. In germline, CDR1 is MDHEN, CDR2 SYDVKM. V was pared by 5 bases and J by 5 bases, with 7 bases of the junction left unmatched.